The clone carrying this T cell receptor beta chain was detected only a few times. The data stem from a study of blood T cells in healthy people across ages. The CDR3 loop spans 14 amino acids. Germline CDR1 is MGHDK and CDR2 is SYGVNS. The V end was cut by 1 base, the J end by 2 bases, with 9 bases between. Primers used in a second PCR of roughly 6 to 12 cycles were a sample-barcoded 5' primer and a J-beta primer mix. In TCRdb, the 5' RACE reads were re-called with MiXCR into one record per CDR3 protein. Of hundreds of thousands of distinct CDR3 sequences in the sample, roughly 44% were seen once. Sequencing was done on a sample of blood. The sequence came from a man in his sixties in good health. The J gene is TRBJ2-7, the V gene TRBV25-1; D may be TRBD1 or TRBD2 (5 bases each). This CDR3 is CASSEWDPTYEQYF. DNA of the CDR3: TGTGCCAGCAGTGAATGGGACCCAACCTACGAGCAGTACTTC.